The rows below give T cell receptor beta chains drawn from one sample of a study of T cells in Graves' hyperthyroidism and ophthalmopathy. TCRdb reanalysed the multiplex PCR reads using MiXCR and keeps one entry per CDR3 protein. The sample consists of 450,000 to 600,000 distinct CDR3 sequences, 12% to 15% of them appearing once. The sequenced sample was blood. The receptors were gathered from a woman between 40 and 50 years old with Graves' hyperthyroidism. Both conserved end residues are part of each CDR3. D genes are given only for firm matches. The size of a clone is reported for some rows only, either as once, few or many, or as a class for expanded clones.

V gene	clone size	D gene	J gene	CDR3 protein	CDR3 DNA
TRBV7-2	many	TRBD1	TRBJ2-2	CASSLLPDRGNTGELFF	TGTGCCAGCAGCTTACTCCCAGACAGGGGGAACACCGGGGAGCTGTTTTTT
TRBV5-1	few	.	TRBJ2-1	CASSLAPIPYNEQFF	TGCGCCAGCAGCTTGGCTCCAATCCCCTACAATGAGCAGTTCTTC
TRBV3-1	many	TRBD1	TRBJ2-7	CASSWDRGPYEQYF	TGTGCCAGCAGCTGGGACAGGGGACCCTACGAGCAGTACTTC
TRBV6-5	.	.	TRBJ2-6	CASSYLRAVSRANVLTF	TGTGCCAGCAGTTACCTCCGGGCAGTCTCTAGGGCCAACGTCCTGACTTTC
TRBV5-6	.	.	TRBJ1-4	CASSSKDRRGEKLFF	TGTGCCAGCAGCTCGAAGGACAGAAGGGGTGAAAAACTGTTTTTT
TRBV30	many	.	TRBJ2-1	CAWSPPFNEQFF	TGTGCCTGGAGTCCACCTTTCAATGAGCAGTTCTTC
TRBV3-1	many	TRBD2	TRBJ2-3	CASSQPGLAGFTDTQYF	TGTGCCAGCAGCCAACCGGGACTAGCGGGGTTCACAGATACGCAGTATTTT
TRBV6-1	.	.	TRBJ1-2	CASSNNPGLLYYGYTF	TGTGCCAGCAGTAACAATCCGGGACTTCTATATTATGGCTACACCTTC
TRBV7-2	few	.	TRBJ1-5	CASSLKQGGNQPQHF	TGTGCCAGCAGCTTAAAACAGGGTGGCAATCAGCCCCAGCATTTT
TRBV6-1	.	.	TRBJ2-2	CASRKGDYTGELFF	TGTGCCAGCAGGAAGGGGGACTACACCGGGGAGCTGTTTTTT
TRBV19	many	TRBD1	TRBJ2-7	CASSETGRGHEQYF	TGTGCCAGTAGTGAGACAGGGAGAGGCCACGAGCAGTACTTC
TRBV18	.	.	TRBJ1-4	CASSPGSNEKLFF	TGTGCCAGCTCACCGGGGAGTAATGAAAAACTGTTTTTT
TRBV20-1	.	TRBD1	TRBJ2-7	CSASAWDSGSGEQYF	TGCAGTGCTAGTGCCTGGGACAGCGGCTCGGGCGAGCAGTACTTC
TRBV28	many	.	TRBJ2-3	CASSLPGAVHTDTQYF	TGTGCCAGCAGTCTCCCAGGGGCCGTTCACACAGATACGCAGTATTTT
TRBV30	many	.	TRBJ1-5	CAWSVGGDQPQHF	TGTGCCTGGAGTGTTGGGGGGGATCAGCCCCAGCATTTT
TRBV5-5	many	.	TRBJ1-2	CASSHTAFYGYTF	TGTGCCAGCAGCCATACAGCTTTTTATGGCTACACCTTC
TRBV28	many	TRBD1	TRBJ1-1	CASSLGQGDTEAFF	TGTGCCAGCAGTTTAGGGCAGGGGGACACTGAAGCTTTCTTT
TRBV9	many	TRBD2	TRBJ2-3	CASSVGVFSKREIVTDTQYF	TGTGCCAGCAGCGTAGGGGTCTTCTCTAAGCGGGAGATCGTCACAGATACGCAGTATTTT
TRBV27	many	TRBD1	TRBJ1-4	CASSLGQGPGIHEKLFF	TGTGCCAGCAGTCTGGGACAGGGACCTGGAATTCATGAAAAACTGTTTTTT
TRBV9	.	TRBD2	TRBJ2-5	CASSAGGILAGAQETQYF	TGTGCCAGCAGCGCCGGAGGCATCCTAGCGGGAGCTCAAGAGACCCAGTACTTC
TRBV3-1	many	TRBD1	TRBJ1-1	CASSYGTGANTEAFF	TGTGCCAGCAGCTACGGGACAGGGGCTAACACTGAAGCTTTCTTT
TRBV28	many	TRBD1	TRBJ1-4	CASSDRGATNEKLFF	TGTGCCAGCAGTGACAGGGGTGCAACTAATGAAAAACTGTTTTTT
TRBV28	many	.	TRBJ2-5	CASSEGGTETQYF	TGTGCCAGCAGTGAGGGGGGTACAGAGACCCAGTACTTC
TRBV4-1	many	.	TRBJ2-2	CASSQATSDTGELFF	TGCGCCAGCAGCCAAGCGACCAGCGATACCGGGGAGCTGTTTTTT
TRBV20-1	many	TRBD2	TRBJ2-7	CSAIPGLAGGPIEQYF	TGCAGTGCTATTCCGGGACTAGCGGGAGGGCCTATTGAGCAGTACTTC
TRBV20-1	many	TRBD1	TRBJ2-1	CSARGVQGVNEQFF	TGCAGTGCTAGAGGGGTACAGGGGGTCAATGAGCAGTTCTTC
TRBV18	many	.	TRBJ2-1	CASSTGRDEQFF	TGTGCCAGCTCAACTGGCAGGGATGAGCAGTTCTTC
TRBV13	many	TRBD1	TRBJ1-2	CASSLVKDWAVRQGGYGYTF	TGTGCCAGCAGCTTAGTAAAAGATTGGGCCGTGCGACAGGGAGGGTATGGCTACACCTTC
TRBV28	many	TRBD1	TRBJ2-7	CASSLGTGAPHEQYF	TGTGCCAGCAGTTTAGGTACAGGGGCACCCCACGAGCAGTACTTC
TRBV20-1	many	.	TRBJ2-7	CSASRDISYEQYF	TGCAGTGCTAGCAGGGACATCTCCTACGAGCAGTACTTC
TRBV30	many	.	TRBJ2-5	CAWSVLETQYF	TGTGCCTGGAGTGTACTTGAGACCCAGTACTTC
TRBV5-1	many	.	TRBJ2-4	CASSFGVVGKNIQYF	TGCGCCAGCAGCTTCGGGGTTGTTGGCAAAAACATTCAGTACTTC
TRBV6-1	many	.	TRBJ2-3	CASSEVAGITDTQYF	TGTGCCAGCAGTGAAGTCGCAGGGATAACAGATACGCAGTATTTT
TRBV3-1	many	TRBD2	TRBJ2-7	CASSRTSGKASSSYEQYF	TGTGCCAGCAGCCGGACTAGCGGGAAGGCCTCAAGCTCCTACGAGCAGTACTTC
TRBV27	.	.	TRBJ2-7	CASSRDFYDEQYF	TGTGCCAGCAGCCGGGACTTCTATGACGAGCAGTACTTC
TRBV7-3	many	TRBD2	TRBJ2-3	CASSPVTSGRTTDTQYF	TGTGCCAGCAGCCCCGTTACTAGCGGGAGAACTACAGATACGCAGTATTTT
TRBV6-2/TRBV6-3	many	.	TRBJ1-1	CASILRAAMNTEAFF	TGTGCCAGCATCCTCAGGGCGGCGATGAACACTGAAGCTTTCTTT
TRBV5-6	many	.	TRBJ1-1	CASSWGNEAFF	TGTGCCAGCAGCTGGGGGAATGAAGCTTTCTTT
TRBV6-5	many	.	TRBJ2-5	CASSYYREGKTQYF	TGTGCCAGCAGTTACTACAGGGAGGGAAAGACCCAGTACTTC
TRBV25-1	once	TRBD2	TRBJ2-1	CASSELGKGLGKYNEQFF	TGTGCCAGCAGTGAACTGGGTAAGGGACTAGGAAAGTACAATGAGCAGTTCTTC
TRBV28	.	.	TRBJ2-3	CASGQPGLTQYF	TGTGCCAGCGGACAGCCGGGTCTTACGCAGTATTTT
TRBV6-6	many	.	TRBJ2-7	CASSYEVGPYEQYF	TGTGCCAGCAGTTACGAGGTTGGCCCCTACGAGCAGTACTTC
TRBV9	.	.	TRBJ1-3	CASSVTGNTIYF	TGTGCCAGCAGCGTAACTGGAAACACCATATATTTT
TRBV2	many	TRBD1	TRBJ2-1	CASSAGTGALNEQFF	TGTGCCAGCAGTGCCGGGACAGGGGCGCTCAATGAGCAGTTCTTC
TRBV27	many	.	TRBJ1-4	CASSLPGPAAELFF	TGTGCCAGCAGTTTACCCGGCCCAGCGGCGGAACTGTTTTTT
TRBV5-1	many	.	TRBJ2-1	CASSADRGSEQFF	TGCGCCAGCAGCGCGGATAGAGGGAGCGAGCAGTTCTTC
TRBV20-1	few	TRBD1	TRBJ2-2	CSASGTGVTGELFF	TGCAGTGCTTCCGGGACAGGGGTCACCGGGGAGCTGTTTTTT
TRBV12-3/TRBV12-4	many	.	TRBJ2-7	CASSLRHGPYEQYF	TGTGCCAGCAGTTTACGGCACGGGCCCTACGAGCAGTACTTC
TRBV20-1	.	.	TRBJ1-1	CSARGDHRGAFF	TGCAGTGCTAGAGGGGACCATAGGGGGGCTTTCTTT
TRBV14	few	TRBD2	TRBJ2-1	CASSGEGTSGYNEQFF	TGTGCCAGCAGCGGGGAGGGGACTAGCGGTTACAATGAGCAGTTCTTC
TRBV20-1	many	.	TRBJ2-7	CSARDITVSSYEQYF	TGCAGTGCTAGAGATATCACAGTCAGCTCCTACGAGCAGTACTTC
TRBV6-9	few	.	TRBJ2-5	CASSPPQYF	TGTGCCAGCAGCCCCCCCCAGTACTTC
TRBV6-1	.	.	TRBJ2-6	CASSAGTLSSGANVLTF	TGTGCCAGCAGTGCGGGGACACTGAGCTCTGGGGCCAACGTCCTGACTTTC
TRBV20-1	few	.	TRBJ2-3	CSAREGTDTQYF	TGCAGTGCTAGAGAGGGCACAGATACGCAGTATTTT